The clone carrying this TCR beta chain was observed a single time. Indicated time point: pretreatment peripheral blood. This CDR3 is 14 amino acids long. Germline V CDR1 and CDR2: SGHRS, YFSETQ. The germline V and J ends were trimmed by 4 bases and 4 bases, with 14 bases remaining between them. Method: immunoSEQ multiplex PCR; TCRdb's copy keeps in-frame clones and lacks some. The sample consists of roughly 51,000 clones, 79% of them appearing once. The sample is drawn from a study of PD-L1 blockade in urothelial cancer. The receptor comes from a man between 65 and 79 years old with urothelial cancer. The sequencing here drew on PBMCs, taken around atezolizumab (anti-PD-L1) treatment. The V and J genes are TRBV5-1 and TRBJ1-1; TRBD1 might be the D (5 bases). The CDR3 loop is CASSPTGGGTEAFF. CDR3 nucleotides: TGCGCCAGCAGCCCGACCGGGGGGGGCACTGAAGCTTTCTTT.